This T cell receptor (beta chain) was sequenced in a study of shared clonotypes between healthy human individuals. Sequencing used immunoSEQ multiplex PCR; TCRdb keeps in-frame clones, though not all of them. The table has around 2.5 million clones, 93% seen once; the top ten hold approximately 0.35%. This clone was observed once. At one of its ends the junction is not consistent with the germline gene, which may arise from a read error. Germline CDR1 and CDR2: MDHEN and SYDVKM. CDR3 size: 12 residues. The sample comprised naive CD4+ T cells from PBMCs. Subset specified: CD45RA+ positively selected. This clonotype was obtained from a man aged 18 to 35 in good health. Some clones in this sample may be carry-over from other donors' samples. The chain uses TRBV28 and TRBJ2-2; tentative D call: TRBD2 (7 bases). The CDR3 nucleotides are TGTGCCAGCAGTTTGAGGAGGGGGGGGCTGTTTTTT. Amino acid sequence: CASSLRRGGLFF.